The T cell receptor (beta chain) described here comes from a study of metastatic and nonmetastatic thyroid tumors. Whole-study results and caveats: For both blood and tumor, malignant thyroid tumors reportedly showed significantly higher TCR beta diversity than benign nodules did.

Authors' data handling: The study built a papillary thyroid cancer distant-metastasis classifier from CDR3 differences across clinicopathological groups. TCRdb recomputed clones from the PCR reads via MiXCR. None of the V and J calls come from the authors' own analysis; TCRdb made them. The top ten hold roughly 8% of the sample, which has tens of thousands of clones, around 19% seen once. From germline, CDR1 is SNHLY and CDR2 FYNNEI. V was clipped by 8 bases and J by 9 bases, with 15 bases between them. The CDR3 has 12 residues. Each patient went into thyroid surgery without having received any treatment. Note on this clone: Antigen: not known.

J is TRBJ2-3 and V is TRBV2, with D tentatively TRBD2 (6 bases). The sequence derives from a female donor with papillary thyroid cancer or a benign thyroid nodule (not recorded which). Some clones in this sample may be carry-over from other donors' samples. Source material: blood. The CDR3 reads CASVGGTGTQYF. The CDR3, as DNA: TGTGCCAGCGTGGGCGGGACCGGGACGCAGTATTTT.